This T cell receptor beta chain stems from a study of blood T cell repertoires in COVID-19. V trimming: 5 bases; J trimming: 4 bases; junction bases outside the gene matches: 1. The CDR3 is made up of 13 amino acids. Per germline, CDR1 MNHNY and CDR2 SVGAGI (reference sequence). TCRdb's table, derived via immunoSEQ multiplex PCR, lists solely in-frame clones and lacks some. Of fewer than 250,000 clones in the sample, 84% were seen once. The receptor's source is a human donor in a cohort sampled during active COVID-19. Sequencing was performed on peripheral blood. V is TRBV6-6 and J is TRBJ2-5, with 10 nucleotides matching TRBD1. The CDR3 is CASSDRGRETQYF. DNA for the CDR3: TGTGCCAGCAGTGACAGGGGGCGAGAGACCCAGTACTTC.